Sequencing of this T cell receptor beta chain was carried out in a study of T cell responses to AZD1222 COVID-19 vaccine (dated by TCRdb to 2020 to 2023). Broadly, across the study: A total of around 240 trial participants underwent TCR sequencing, of whom some 210 received two doses of AZD1222 and approximately 25 received two doses of the MenACWY control vaccine. Trial participants were enrolled into age subgroups of 18-55, 56-69 and 70-plus years, which contained 148, 28 and 57 TCR-sequenced participants, respectively. General conclusions and limits of the study: Vaccine-associated CD4 TCRs spanned the whole spike protein, with dominant responses in regions 160-218 and 743-854. Because no samples from the day 14 peak response were available, repertoires could be characterized only after the peak T cell response. Reportedly, close to half of the unique spike-specific TCRs recognized epitopes lying outside the regions that are mutated in the B.1.351 and B.1.1.7 variants. Spike-specific TCR breadth and depth rose significantly after two AZD1222 doses compared with day 0 and with MenACWY recipients. Only five or six AZD1222 recipients were SARS-CoV-2 seropositive at baseline, limiting conclusions about previously exposed vaccinees. The 56-69-year group was small, and its depth increase did not reach significance, likely because of low power. Participants were mostly white British and included more females than males, and it was suggested by the authors that clonal diversity may have been underestimated.

The CDR3 regions of human TCRbeta chains were analyzed by immunosequencing. The study's processing was this. Repertoire TCRs were matched against a reference library of SARS-CoV-2-specific TCRs generated with the MIRA antigen-specificity platform. Breadth was defined as the fraction of unique TCRs that were SARS-CoV-2-associated, and depth was defined as the fraction of total T cells that were SARS-CoV-2-associated. Using the MIRA data, each spike-specific TCR was assigned both to the spike region to which the TCR was reactive and to a CD4 or CD8 class. Log10-transformed breadth and depth values were compared by one-way ANOVA with Sidak's multiple comparisons tests. The source is immuneACCESS, and TCRdb retained only in-frame sequences with V and J called. Part of the clones is not carried over; for the studies checked, unresolved V genes explain less than half of this, and the remainder is unexplained. The V and J calls and clone size are taken from that table; D and trimming were inferred from the DNA. This sample comprises 150,000 or so clones, about nine tenths of them detected only once. 4.5% to 6% of the sample goes to the ten largest clones.

CDR1 and CDR2 (SGHNT, YENEEA) derive from the germline V gene. V is reduced by 2 bases and J by 4 bases, leaving a spacing of 14 bases between them. The CDR3, from cysteine to phenylalanine, totals 16 residues. The DNA shown is the 48-base CDR3, in frame from base 1. For this clone: Its antigen has not been determined. No much larger clonotype is one base removed from it; base qualities were not supplied.

The sample's time point label is to be understood as: baseline before first vaccination. The sample's treatment or condition label is to be understood as: meningococcal conjugate vaccine given as trial control. Vaccinee samples were obtained from the UK trials COV001 and COV002, which included a single-blind randomized controlled phase 2/3 trial of AZD1222 (ChAdOx1 nCoV-19) in healthy adults. Trial participant PBMC samples were collected at day 0 and day 28 after the second dose for TCRbeta chain sequencing. The origin of this receptor is an adult in good health. Recombination connected TRBV11-3 to TRBJ2-2; the D gene is tentatively TRBD1 or TRBD2, each matching 7 bases. This specimen consisted of peripheral blood, obtained on day 0 of MenACWY control vaccination. The DNA sequence is TGTGCCAGCAGCTTAACGACAGGGAGGGGCACCGGGGAGCTGTTTTTT. The translation is CASSLTTGRGTGELFF.